These T cell receptor beta chains were read from a single sample in a study of CD8+CD57+ T cells in acquired aplastic anemia. TCRdb called the reads again in MiXCR, with one record for every CDR3 protein. This sample yields around 170,000 distinct CDR3 sequences, of which 48% are seen a single time; 8% to 10% belongs to the top ten. The sequenced sample was sorted CD4+, CD8+, or CD8+CD57+ T cells (not recorded which) from PBMCs. The receptors were sampled from a human donor with aplastic anemia. Both conserved end residues are part of each CDR3. Fields, in order: J gene, D gene, clone size, V gene, CDR3 protein, CDR3 DNA. The D gene is left open where the match is weak. Only part of the rows carry a size: once, few, many, or a class if the clone is expanded.

TRBJ1-1,NA,NA,TRBV6-5,CASSYFSTNTEAFF,TGTGCCAGCAGTTATTTCAGCACCAACACTGAAGCTTTCTTT
TRBJ1-6,TRBD1,NA,TRBV12-3/TRBV12-4,CASRHRDRGGSPLHF,TGTGCCAGCAGGCACCGGGACAGGGGAGGTTCACCCCTCCACTTT
TRBJ1-5,NA,NA,TRBV19,CASSIDLEDQPQHF,TGTGCCAGTAGTATAGATCTGGAAGATCAGCCCCAGCATTTT
TRBJ2-7,TRBD1,few,TRBV29-1,CSVLHRDRGLGYEQYF,TGCAGCGTACTCCACCGGGACAGGGGCCTGGGGTACGAGCAGTACTTC
TRBJ2-5,TRBD1,many,TRBV5-1,CASRQGPQETQYF,TGCGCCAGCAGACAGGGGCCTCAAGAGACCCAGTACTTC
TRBJ2-7,TRBD1,few,TRBV20-1,CSASGTGYEQYF,TGCAGTGCTTCCGGGACAGGGTACGAGCAGTACTTC
TRBJ2-7,NA,NA,TRBV10-1,CASSEIEGAYEQYF,TGCGCCAGCAGTGAGATCGAGGGGGCCTACGAGCAGTACTTC
TRBJ2-5,TRBD1,NA,TRBV18,CASSPKGTGGRETQYF,TGTGCCAGCTCACCAAAGGGGACAGGGGGCCGAGAGACCCAGTACTTC
TRBJ1-4,TRBD1,many,TRBV7-3,CASSPQGAWKLFF,TGTGCCAGCAGCCCGCAGGGGGCCTGGAAACTGTTTTTT
TRBJ1-3,NA,many,TRBV7-9,CASSSLSGNTIYF,TGTGCCAGCAGCTCCCTCTCTGGAAACACCATATATTTT
TRBJ2-7,TRBD1,many,TRBV2,CASKPQGASYEQYF,TGTGCCAGCAAGCCTCAGGGGGCTTCCTACGAGCAGTACTTC
TRBJ2-7,TRBD1,NA,TRBV12-3/TRBV12-4,CASSQTGVSRHEQYF,TGTGCCAGCAGTCAGACAGGGGTATCTCGACACGAGCAGTACTTC
TRBJ1-2,TRBD1,NA,TRBV20-1,CSARGEGAGTF,TGCAGTGCTAGAGGGGAGGGGGCAGGGACCTTC
TRBJ1-5,TRBD1,NA,TRBV10-2,CASSLGTGNQPQHF,TGCGCCAGCAGTCTCGGGACAGGTAATCAGCCCCAGCATTTT
TRBJ2-2,TRBD2,NA,TRBV30,CAWSVPTSGRNTGELFF,TGTGCCTGGAGTGTCCCGACTAGCGGGAGGAACACCGGGGAGCTGTTTTTT
TRBJ2-7,TRBD1,NA,TRBV5-1,CASRGTGRYEQYF,TGCGCCAGCAGAGGGACAGGACGCTACGAGCAGTACTTC
TRBJ2-5,NA,few,TRBV10-3,CATGFQETQYF,TGTGCCACCGGGTTCCAAGAGACCCAGTACTTC
TRBJ1-2,NA,NA,TRBV20-1,CSARTGNYGYTF,TGCAGTGCTAGAACTGGGAACTATGGCTACACCTTC
TRBJ1-5,NA,NA,TRBV2,CASRNSPGNQPQHF,TGTGCCAGCAGGAACTCTCCGGGCAATCAGCCCCAGCATTTT
TRBJ2-3,TRBD2,many,TRBV4-2,CASSQGLAITDTQYF,TGTGCCAGCAGCCAGGGACTAGCTATCACAGATACGCAGTATTTT
TRBJ1-2,NA,many,TRBV5-1,CASSLLQANYGYTF,TGCGCCAGCAGCTTGTTACAGGCTAACTATGGCTACACCTTC
TRBJ1-1,NA,many,TRBV7-9,CASSFSPGAAVEAFF,TGTGCCAGCAGCTTCTCCCCGGGGGCAGCAGTTGAAGCTTTCTTT
TRBJ1-6,NA,few,TRBV7-2,CASKWKLRSPLHF,TGTGCCAGCAAATGGAAATTACGTTCACCCCTCCACTTT
TRBJ2-7,TRBD2,NA,TRBV3-1,CASSVTSGSGEQYF,TGTGCCAGCAGCGTGACTAGCGGGAGTGGGGAGCAGTACTTC
TRBJ2-2,TRBD2,once,TRBV18,CASSPGLAGGAKNTGELFF,TGTGCCAGCTCACCAGGACTAGCGGGAGGGGCCAAAAACACCGGGGAGCTGTTTTTT
TRBJ1-2,NA,many,TRBV25-1,CASSEGGTTGKDGYTF,TGTGCCAGCAGTGAAGGTGGAACGACCGGGAAGGATGGCTACACCTTC
TRBJ1-1,NA,NA,TRBV7-6,CASSPSSYTEAFF,TGTGCCAGCAGCCCGAGCAGCTACACTGAAGCTTTCTTT
TRBJ2-5,TRBD1,once,TRBV29-1,CSVQDRGGETQYF,TGCAGCGTGCAAGACAGGGGAGGTGAGACCCAGTACTTC
TRBJ1-2,TRBD1,NA,TRBV7-6,CASSLGRGPGYTF,TGTGCCAGCAGCCTTGGCAGGGGGCCTGGCTACACCTTC
TRBJ1-6,NA,few,TRBV20-1,CSARDFGPYGSPLHF,TGCAGTGCTAGAGATTTCGGGCCCTATGGTTCACCCCTCCACTTT
TRBJ2-7,TRBD1,once,TRBV2,CASPARRGRGPYEQYF,TGTGCCAGCCCAGCCCGCAGGGGGCGTGGACCCTACGAGCAGTACTTC
TRBJ2-5,TRBD2,many,TRBV5-1,CASSMRLAEAQETQYF,TGCGCCAGCAGCATGCGACTAGCGGAGGCCCAAGAGACCCAGTACTTC
TRBJ1-1,NA,few,TRBV18,CASSIGGGGGTEAFF,TGTGCCAGCTCCATAGGAGGTGGTGGCGGCACTGAAGCTTTCTTT
TRBJ1-6,NA,NA,TRBV6-1,CASSNGKSSPLHF,TGTGCCAGCAGTAATGGGAAGAGCTCACCCCTCCACTTT
TRBJ2-1,TRBD2,NA,TRBV10-2,CASRGLDGNEQFF,TGCGCCAGCAGGGGACTAGATGGCAATGAGCAGTTCTTC
TRBJ2-1,NA,NA,TRBV20-1,CSARHRAGYNEQFF,TGCAGTGCTAGGCATCGGGCGGGGTACAATGAGCAGTTCTTC
TRBJ1-3,NA,NA,TRBV2,CASSLSDGSGNTIYF,TGTGCCAGCAGCCTTTCCGACGGCTCTGGAAACACCATATATTTT
TRBJ2-7,TRBD1,NA,TRBV10-1,CASTEGTGLYEQYF,TGCGCCAGCACCGAGGGGACAGGGCTCTACGAGCAGTACTTC
TRBJ1-1,NA,many,TRBV9,CASSFTGTTEAFF,TGTGCCAGCAGCTTCACAGGGACCACTGAAGCTTTCTTT
TRBJ2-3,TRBD2,NA,TRBV7-8,CATRTGTSRDTQYF,TGTGCCACCCGAACCGGGACTAGCCGAGATACGCAGTATTTT
TRBJ1-2,NA,few,TRBV5-5,CASSLAFSYGYTF,TGTGCCAGCAGCTTGGCCTTCAGCTATGGCTACACCTTC
TRBJ2-2,TRBD2,NA,TRBV7-9,CASSPLAGGSGELFF,TGTGCCAGCAGCCCACTAGCGGGAGGGTCCGGGGAGCTGTTTTTT
TRBJ2-2,TRBD2,many,TRBV9,CASSVATGLAGTGELFF,TGTGCCAGCAGCGTAGCTACGGGGCTAGCGGGGACCGGGGAGCTGTTTTTT
TRBJ1-2,NA,few,TRBV10-3,CAISESMDGPSNYGYTF,TGTGCCATCAGTGAGTCGATGGACGGCCCCTCTAACTATGGCTACACCTTC
TRBJ1-6,TRBD1,many,TRBV2,CASSETGRNSPLHF,TGTGCCAGCAGTGAGACAGGGCGTAATTCACCCCTCCACTTT
TRBJ2-3,TRBD1,NA,TRBV5-6,CASSPDRVSDTQYF,TGTGCCAGCAGCCCGGACAGGGTCTCAGATACGCAGTATTTT
TRBJ2-7,TRBD1,NA,TRBV12-3/TRBV12-4,CASILGQGGEQYF,TGTGCCAGCATTCTGGGACAGGGCGGCGAGCAGTACTTC
TRBJ2-5,TRBD1,once,TRBV15,CATSRRTGGAETQYF,TGTGCCACCAGCAGGAGGACAGGGGGGGCAGAGACCCAGTACTTC
TRBJ1-3,NA,NA,TRBV3-1,CASSHLGGIEATIYF,TGTGCCAGCAGCCACTTGGGAGGGATCGAGGCCACCATATATTTT
TRBJ1-2,TRBD1,NA,TRBV9,CASSVGTGVLYGYTF,TGTGCCAGCAGCGTAGGGACAGGGGTTCTCTATGGCTACACCTTC
TRBJ2-3,NA,NA,TRBV2,CASSAGDADTQYF,TGTGCCAGCAGTGCAGGGGACGCAGATACGCAGTATTTT